This T cell receptor (beta chain) was sequenced during a study of shared clonotypes between healthy human individuals. Libraries were prepared by immunoSEQ multiplex PCR; TCRdb keeps only in-frame clonotypes and omits some of them. The sample gives 110,000 or so clones, about two thirds of which show up once; 20% to 25% is in the top ten. V lost 6 bases and J 3 bases, leaving 11 bases between the germline ends. The CDR3 length is 14 residues. CDR1 and CDR2 (germline): MNHEY, SVGAGI. The rearrangement links TRBV6-5 to TRBJ2-2; D ambiguous. Sequencing used memory CD8+ T cells sorted from blood. The subset here: CD45RO+ cells pooled with CCR7-negative TemRA cells. The clonotype originates from a woman in her 30s in good health. CDR3 DNA sequence: TGTGCCAGCAGGCCTCCTCCGGACACCGGGGAGCTGTTTTTT. Its protein product is CASRPPPDTGELFF.